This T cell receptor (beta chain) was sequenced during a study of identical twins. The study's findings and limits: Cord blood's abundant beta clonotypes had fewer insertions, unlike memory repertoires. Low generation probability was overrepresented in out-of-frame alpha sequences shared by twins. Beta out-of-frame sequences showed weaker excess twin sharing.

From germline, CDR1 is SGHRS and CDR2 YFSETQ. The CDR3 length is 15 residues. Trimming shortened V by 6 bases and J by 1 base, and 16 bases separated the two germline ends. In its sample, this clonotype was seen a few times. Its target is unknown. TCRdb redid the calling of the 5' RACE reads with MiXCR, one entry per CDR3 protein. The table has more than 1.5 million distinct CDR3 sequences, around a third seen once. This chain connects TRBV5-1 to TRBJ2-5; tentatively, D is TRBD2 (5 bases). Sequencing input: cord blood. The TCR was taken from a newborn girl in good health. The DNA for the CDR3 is TGCGCCAGCATCAACCGGGATGCCCTCCAAGAGACCCAGTACTTC. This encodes CASINRDALQETQYF.